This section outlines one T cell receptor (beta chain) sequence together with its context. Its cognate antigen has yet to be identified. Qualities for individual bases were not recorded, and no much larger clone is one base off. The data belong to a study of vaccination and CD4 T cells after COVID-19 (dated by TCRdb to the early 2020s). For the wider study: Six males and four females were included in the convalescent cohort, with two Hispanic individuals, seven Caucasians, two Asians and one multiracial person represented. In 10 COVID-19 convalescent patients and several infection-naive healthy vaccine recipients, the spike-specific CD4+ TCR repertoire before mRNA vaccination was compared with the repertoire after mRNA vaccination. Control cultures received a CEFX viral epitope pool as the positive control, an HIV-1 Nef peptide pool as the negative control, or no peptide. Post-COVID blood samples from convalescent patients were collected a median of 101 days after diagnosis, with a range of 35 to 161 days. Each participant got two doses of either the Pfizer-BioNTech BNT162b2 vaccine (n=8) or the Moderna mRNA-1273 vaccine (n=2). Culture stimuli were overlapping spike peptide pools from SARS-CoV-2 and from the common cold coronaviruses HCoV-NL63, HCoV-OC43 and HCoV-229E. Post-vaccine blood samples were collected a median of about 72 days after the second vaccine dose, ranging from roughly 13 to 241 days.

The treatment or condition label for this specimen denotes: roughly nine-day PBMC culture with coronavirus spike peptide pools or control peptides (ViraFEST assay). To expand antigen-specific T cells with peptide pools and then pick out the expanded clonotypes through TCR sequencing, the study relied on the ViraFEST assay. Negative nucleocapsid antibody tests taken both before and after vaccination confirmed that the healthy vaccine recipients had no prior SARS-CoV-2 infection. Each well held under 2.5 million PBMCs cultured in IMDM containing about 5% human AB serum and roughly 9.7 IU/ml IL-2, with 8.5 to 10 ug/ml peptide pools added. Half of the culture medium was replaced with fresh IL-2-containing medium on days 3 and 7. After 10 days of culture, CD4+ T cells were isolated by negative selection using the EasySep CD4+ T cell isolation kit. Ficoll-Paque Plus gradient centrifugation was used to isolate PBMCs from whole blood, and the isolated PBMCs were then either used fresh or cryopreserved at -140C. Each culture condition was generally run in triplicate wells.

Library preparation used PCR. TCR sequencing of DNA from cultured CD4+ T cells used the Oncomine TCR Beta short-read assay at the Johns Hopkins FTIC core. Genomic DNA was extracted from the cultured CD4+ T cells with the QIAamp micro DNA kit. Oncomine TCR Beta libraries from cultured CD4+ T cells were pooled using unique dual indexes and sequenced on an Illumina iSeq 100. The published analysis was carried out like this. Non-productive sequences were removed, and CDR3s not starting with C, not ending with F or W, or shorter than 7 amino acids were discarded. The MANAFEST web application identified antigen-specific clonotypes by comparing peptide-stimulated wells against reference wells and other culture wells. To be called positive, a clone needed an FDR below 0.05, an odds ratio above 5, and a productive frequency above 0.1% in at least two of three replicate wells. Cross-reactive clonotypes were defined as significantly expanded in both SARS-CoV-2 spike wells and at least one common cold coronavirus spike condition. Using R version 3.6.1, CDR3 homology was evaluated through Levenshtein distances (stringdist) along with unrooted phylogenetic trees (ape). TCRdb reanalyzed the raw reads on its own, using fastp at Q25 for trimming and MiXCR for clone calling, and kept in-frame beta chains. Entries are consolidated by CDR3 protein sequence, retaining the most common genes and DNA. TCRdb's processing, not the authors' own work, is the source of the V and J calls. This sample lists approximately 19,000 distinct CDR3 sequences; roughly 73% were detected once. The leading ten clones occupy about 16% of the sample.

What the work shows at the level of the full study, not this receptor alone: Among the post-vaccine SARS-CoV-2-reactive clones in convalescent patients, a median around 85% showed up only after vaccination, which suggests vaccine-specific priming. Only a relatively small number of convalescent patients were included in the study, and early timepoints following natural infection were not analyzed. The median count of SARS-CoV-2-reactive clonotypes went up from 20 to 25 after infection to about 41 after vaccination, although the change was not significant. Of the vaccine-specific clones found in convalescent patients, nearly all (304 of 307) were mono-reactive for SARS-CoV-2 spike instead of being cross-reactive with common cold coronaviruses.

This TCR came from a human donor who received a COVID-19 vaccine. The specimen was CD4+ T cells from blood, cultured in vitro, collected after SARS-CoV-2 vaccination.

CDR3 loop: CASSALWGPAPGTGELFF. In nucleotides, the sequence is TGTGCCAGCAGTGCGCTCTGGGGACCGGCGCCCGGCACCGGGGAGCTGTTTTTT. This chain joins TRBV25-1 to TRBJ2-2; the D element might be TRBD1 or TRBD2, as each aligns at 5 bases. The germline V gene yields MGHDK for CDR1 and SYGVNS for CDR2. The cysteine opens and the phenylalanine closes a CDR3 of 18 amino acids. This entry keeps only the CDR3 DNA: 54 bases, framed from base 1. The V end loses 4 bases and the J end loses 4 bases, and a stretch of 22 bases separates them.